The following is a T cell receptor beta chain sequence with its context. Per germline, CDR1 SSHAT and CDR2 FNYEAQ (reference sequence). The V segment lost 5 bases and the J segment 2 bases; nucleotides outside the gene matches: 3. This CDR3 is 13 amino acids long. Authors' methods: Estimation of nucleated cell counts relied on the amplification of reference gene primers. Sequenced by immunoSEQ multiplex PCR; TCRdb stores in-frame clones only, minus some. That table furnishes V, J and clone size, whereas the DNA furnished D and trimming. The table includes about 170,000 clones, less than 90% detected once. Participants, about 18 to 89 years old, spanned some 23 US areas. The data were obtained in a study of blood T cell repertoires in COVID-19. About the study: Sample material is recorded as cDNA or gDNA derived from T cells, B-cell-depleted T cells, or PBMCs.

V usage is TRBV7-7 and J usage is TRBJ2-7; TRBD1 agrees at 7 bases. The sample taken for sequencing was PBMCs or T cells enriched from blood (not recorded which). The clonotype comes from a human donor with acute COVID-19. The donor label of this sample is uncertain. The CDR3 spells CASSRGQTYEQYF. CDR3 sequence (DNA): TGTGCCAGCAGCAGGGGACAGACCTACGAGCAGTACTTC. Using reference TRBV7-7 and TRBJ2-7 for the parts outside the CDR3, the full variable domain is GAGVSQSPRYKVTKRGQDVTLRCDPISSHATLYWYQQALGQGPEFLTYFNYEAQPDKSGLPSDRFSAERPEGSISTLTIQRTEQRDSAMYRCASSRGQTYEQYFGPGTRLTVT.